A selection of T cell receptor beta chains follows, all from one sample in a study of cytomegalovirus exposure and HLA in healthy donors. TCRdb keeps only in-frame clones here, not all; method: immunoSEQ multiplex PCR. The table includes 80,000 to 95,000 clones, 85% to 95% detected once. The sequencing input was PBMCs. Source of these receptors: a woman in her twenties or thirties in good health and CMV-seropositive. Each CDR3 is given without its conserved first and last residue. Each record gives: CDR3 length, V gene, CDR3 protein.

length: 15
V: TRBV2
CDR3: ASSTTGQRVVTDTQY

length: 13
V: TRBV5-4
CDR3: ASSFIGTTFAEQY

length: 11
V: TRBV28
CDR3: ASRNRGTSEAF

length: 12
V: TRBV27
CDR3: ASSLGRGSDEQF

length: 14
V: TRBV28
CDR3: ASSLVTDNWQETQY

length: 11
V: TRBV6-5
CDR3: ASSEQMGHPQH

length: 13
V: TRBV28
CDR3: ASSLVGQGNNEQF

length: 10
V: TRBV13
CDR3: ASSLFGYEQY

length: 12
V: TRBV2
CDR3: ASSEVRGHQPQH

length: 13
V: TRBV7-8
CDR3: ASSDTGGRLYGYT

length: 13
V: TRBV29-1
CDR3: SVGGGRGGENEQF

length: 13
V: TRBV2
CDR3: ASSEHGSSTGELF

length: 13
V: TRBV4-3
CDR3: ASSQDFLRDYGYT

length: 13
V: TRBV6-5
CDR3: ASSQLAGAYNEQF

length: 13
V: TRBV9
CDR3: ASSVGYGANDGYT